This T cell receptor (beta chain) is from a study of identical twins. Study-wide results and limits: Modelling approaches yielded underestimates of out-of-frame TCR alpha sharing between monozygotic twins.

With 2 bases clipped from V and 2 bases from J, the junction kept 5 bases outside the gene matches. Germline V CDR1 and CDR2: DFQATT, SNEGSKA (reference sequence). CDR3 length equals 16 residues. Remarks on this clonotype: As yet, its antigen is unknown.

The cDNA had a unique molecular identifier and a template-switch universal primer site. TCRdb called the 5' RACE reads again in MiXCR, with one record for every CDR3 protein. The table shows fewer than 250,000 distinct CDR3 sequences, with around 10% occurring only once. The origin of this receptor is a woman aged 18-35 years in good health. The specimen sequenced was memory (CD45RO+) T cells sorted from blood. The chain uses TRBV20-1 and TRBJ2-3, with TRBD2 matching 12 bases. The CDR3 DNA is TGCAGTGCTAGACAGACTAGCGGGGGACTCACAGATACGCAGTATTTT. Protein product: CSARQTSGGLTDTQYF.